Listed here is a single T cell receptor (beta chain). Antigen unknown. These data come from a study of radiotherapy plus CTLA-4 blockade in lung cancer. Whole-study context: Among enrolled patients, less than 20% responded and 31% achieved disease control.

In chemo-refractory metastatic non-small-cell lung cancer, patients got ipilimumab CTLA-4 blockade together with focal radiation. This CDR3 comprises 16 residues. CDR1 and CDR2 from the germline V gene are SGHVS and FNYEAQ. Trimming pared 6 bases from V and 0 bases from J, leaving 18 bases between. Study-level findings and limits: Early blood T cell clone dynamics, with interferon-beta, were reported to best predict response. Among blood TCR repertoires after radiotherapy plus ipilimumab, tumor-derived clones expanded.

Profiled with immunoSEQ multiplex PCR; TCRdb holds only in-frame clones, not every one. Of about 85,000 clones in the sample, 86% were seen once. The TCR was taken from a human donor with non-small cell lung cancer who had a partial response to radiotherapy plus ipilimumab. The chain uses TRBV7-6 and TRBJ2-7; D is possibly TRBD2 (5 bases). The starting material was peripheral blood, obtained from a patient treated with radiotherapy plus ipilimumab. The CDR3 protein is CASSYMGEPSSYEQYF. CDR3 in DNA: TGTGCCAGCAGTTATATGGGAGAGCCGAGCTCCTACGAGCAGTACTTC.